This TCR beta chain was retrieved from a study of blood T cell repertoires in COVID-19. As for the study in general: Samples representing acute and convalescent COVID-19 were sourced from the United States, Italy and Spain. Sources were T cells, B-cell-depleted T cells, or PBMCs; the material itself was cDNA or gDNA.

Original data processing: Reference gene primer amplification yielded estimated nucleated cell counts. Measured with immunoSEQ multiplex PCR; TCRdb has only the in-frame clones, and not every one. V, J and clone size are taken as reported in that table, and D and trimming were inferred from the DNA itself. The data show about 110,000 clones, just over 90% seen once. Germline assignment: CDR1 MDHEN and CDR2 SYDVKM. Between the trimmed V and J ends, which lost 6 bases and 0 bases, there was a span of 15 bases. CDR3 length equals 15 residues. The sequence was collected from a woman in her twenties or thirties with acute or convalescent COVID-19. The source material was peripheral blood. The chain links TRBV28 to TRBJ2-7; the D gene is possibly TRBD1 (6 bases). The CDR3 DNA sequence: TGTGCCAGCAGCACTACCGGGACACACTCCTACGAGCAGTACTTC. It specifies CASSTTGTHSYEQYF.